This is a list of T cell receptor beta chains from one sample in a study of T cells in localized non-small cell lung cancer. Clones were sequenced by immunoSEQ multiplex PCR, and TCRdb holds only the in-frame ones, with some missing. The sample contains approximately 89,000 clones, around three quarters of which appear only once. The source was PBMCs, collected before any cancer treatment. These receptors were taken from a man aged 35-69 years with stage II squamous cell lung carcinoma. The CDR3 runs from the conserved cysteine through the conserved F or W. The D gene is left open where the match is weak. The size field is filled for only some rows; it gives once, few, many or a size class.

NA TRBJ1-3 TRBV19 NA CASSIKDSAGNTIYF TGTGCCAGTAGTATCAAGGACAGTGCTGGAAACACCATATATTTT
NA TRBJ1-1 TRBV14 NA CASRWDQNTEAFF TGTGCCAGCCGCTGGGACCAGAACACTGAAGCTTTCTTT
NA TRBJ2-5 TRBV11-2 NA CASSLGQETQYF TGTGCCAGCAGCTTAGGCCAAGAAACCCAGTACTTC
NA TRBJ1-2 TRBV29-1 NA CSVEGRQSYGYTF TGCAGCGTTGAAGGGCGGCAGTCCTATGGCTACACCTTC
TRBD2 TRBJ2-7 TRBV29-1 NA CSVERGGHEQYF TGCAGCGTTGAGCGGGGGGGGCACGAGCAGTACTTC
NA TRBJ1-6 TRBV6-5 NA CASSFDTGSSPLHF TGTGCCAGCAGTTTTGACACTGGGAGTTCACCCCTCCACTTT
NA TRBJ2-7 TRBV4-3 NA CASSRWAGENYEQYF TGCGCCAGCAGTCGGTGGGCAGGGGAAAACTACGAGCAGTACTTC
TRBD2 TRBJ2-1 TRBV9 NA CASSVSGTYNEQFF TGTGCCAGCAGCGTAAGCGGGACCTACAATGAGCAGTTCTTC
NA TRBJ2-7 TRBV29-1 NA CSARTGEQYF TGCAGCGCCCGGACGGGCGAGCAGTACTTC
TRBD2 TRBJ2-3 TRBV7-3 NA CASSLMGTSVADTQYF TGTGCCAGCAGCTTAATGGGGACTAGCGTCGCAGATACGCAGTATTTT
NA TRBJ1-3 TRBV7-9 NA CASSLAGAPSGNTIYF TGTGCCAGCAGCTTAGCGGGGGCCCCCTCTGGAAACACCATATATTTT
NA TRBJ2-7 TRBV6-6 NA CASSYSNRPTYEQYF TGTGCCAGCAGTTACTCGAACAGGCCGACCTACGAGCAGTACTTC
NA TRBJ1-1 TRBV5-1 NA CASSFQGRNTEAFF TGCGCCAGCAGCTTTCAGGGGCGGAACACTGAAGCTTTCTTT
TRBD2 TRBJ2-1 TRBV10-3 NA CAIRPGGSYNEQFF TGTGCCATCAGGCCGGGGGGGTCCTACAATGAGCAGTTCTTC
NA TRBJ1-2 TRBV6-5 NA CASSYTGTDNYGYTF TGTGCCAGCAGTTACACAGGGACGGATAACTATGGCTACACCTTC
NA TRBJ2-2 TRBV9 NA CASRPTSGTGELFF TGTGCCAGCAGGCCTACATCGGGCACCGGGGAGCTGTTTTTT
NA TRBJ2-1 TRBV11-3 NA CASSLAVRDEQFF TGTGCCAGCAGCTTAGCCGTCCGGGATGAGCAGTTCTTC
NA TRBJ2-3 TRBV11-3 NA CASSLEGTTQYF TGTGCCAGCAGCTTAGAAGGGACTACGCAGTATTTT
NA TRBJ2-3 TRBV30 NA CAWSVTGTDTQYF TGTGCCTGGAGTGTAACAGGCACAGATACGCAGTATTTT
NA TRBJ2-1 TRBV18 NA CASSPPGVSEQFF TGTGCCAGCTCACCACCTGGCGTTTCTGAGCAGTTCTTC
NA TRBJ1-5 TRBV6-1 few CASSDRTYVSNQPQHF TGTGCCAGCAGTGACAGGACGTACGTTAGCAATCAGCCCCAGCATTTT
TRBD2 TRBJ2-3 TRBV7-2 once CASSILAGVRTDTQYF TGTGCCAGCAGCATATTAGCGGGAGTGAGGACAGATACGCAGTATTTT
TRBD2 TRBJ2-6 TRBV28 once CASTFQRDFRANVLTF TGTGCCAGCACCTTCCAGCGGGATTTTCGGGCCAACGTCCTGACTTTC
NA TRBJ2-3 TRBV5-1 NA CASSLNAATDTQYF TGCGCCAGCAGCTTAAATGCAGCAACAGATACGCAGTATTTT
NA TRBJ1-5 TRBV7-9 NA CASSLTNSNQPQHF TGTGCCAGCAGCTTGACTAATAGCAATCAGCCCCAGCATTTT
NA TRBJ2-3 TRBV5-1 NA CASRRGDADTQYF TGCGCCAGCAGGCGGGGAGACGCAGATACGCAGTATTTT
NA TRBJ2-3 TRBV10-3 NA CAISETGSTDTQYF TGTGCCATCAGTGAGACAGGGAGCACAGATACGCAGTATTTT
NA TRBJ1-3 TRBV28 few CASSLTGNTIYF TGTGCCAGCAGTTTGACAGGAAACACCATATATTTT
TRBD1 TRBJ2-7 TRBV10-2 NA CASSEGRGNEQYF TGCGCCAGCAGTGAGGGCAGGGGGAACGAGCAGTACTTC
NA TRBJ1-5 TRBV4-2 NA CASSPDGVDNQPQHF TGTGCCAGCAGCCCCGACGGGGTGGACAATCAGCCCCAGCATTTT
TRBD1 TRBJ2-7 TRBV10-1 NA CASRGPRGTYEQYF TGCGCCAGCAGGGGCCCCAGGGGGACCTACGAGCAGTACTTC
TRBD2 TRBJ2-7 TRBV7-9 NA CASSGETYEQYF TGTGCCAGTAGCGGGGAGACCTACGAGCAGTACTTC
NA TRBJ1-1 TRBV5-1 NA CASSLLGETEAFF TGCGCCAGCAGCTTGCTTGGGGAGACTGAAGCTTTCTTT
TRBD1 TRBJ1-6 TRBV4-2 NA CASSPEDRGPSPLHF TGTGCCAGCAGCCCCGAGGACAGGGGGCCTTCACCCCTCCACTTT
NA TRBJ2-7 TRBV7-8 NA CASSSRRFSSYEQYF TGTGCCAGCAGCAGCCGCAGGTTTAGCTCCTACGAGCAGTACTTC
NA TRBJ1-5 TRBV1 NA CTSTLPLRTGLGQPQHF TGCACCAGCACCCTCCCCCTTCGGACAGGGTTGGGTCAGCCCCAGCATTTT
TRBD1 TRBJ2-6 TRBV30 NA CAWSFTGAGANVLTF TGTGCCTGGAGTTTCACAGGGGCCGGGGCCAACGTCCTGACTTTC
TRBD1 TRBJ1-2 TRBV9 NA CASSVGDRGSSISYGYTF TGTGCCAGCAGCGTAGGGGACAGGGGGTCATCAATTAGCTATGGCTACACCTTC
TRBD1 TRBJ2-7 TRBV19 NA CASSSDRGSAVLYF TGTGCCAGTAGTTCAGACAGGGGGAGCGCCGTCCTGTACTTC
NA TRBJ1-3 TRBV27 few CASSWKGTGAGNTIYF TGTGCCAGCAGCTGGAAAGGGACGGGAGCTGGAAACACCATATATTTT
NA TRBJ1-5 TRBV6-5 NA CASSYSPNSNQPQHF TGTGCCAGCAGTTACTCCCCTAATAGCAATCAGCCCCAGCATTTT
NA TRBJ1-5 TRBV15 NA CATSRGRKEGNQPQHF TGTGCCACCAGCAGAGGTCGGAAAGAGGGAAATCAGCCCCAGCATTTT
NA TRBJ1-1 TRBV9 few CASSALNTEAFF TGTGCCAGCAGCGCCTTGAACACTGAAGCTTTCTTT
NA TRBJ2-7 TRBV7-2 few CASSPPGRTYEQYF TGTGCCAGCAGCCCGCCGGGACGGACCTACGAGCAGTACTTC
NA TRBJ2-2 TRBV4-2 many CASSQESGSFPGELFF TGTGCCAGCAGCCAAGAGTCAGGGAGCTTTCCCGGGGAGCTGTTTTTT
TRBD1 TRBJ1-4 TRBV7-9 NA CASSLWRRDRNNEKLFF TGTGCCAGCAGCTTATGGCGCCGGGACAGGAACAATGAAAAACTGTTTTTT
NA TRBJ1-5 TRBV7-2 NA CASSPGTSGFYSNQPQHF TGTGCCAGCAGCCCCGGGACATCCGGCTTCTATAGCAATCAGCCCCAGCATTTT
NA TRBJ1-3 TRBV9 NA CASSPSLAMSSGNTIYF TGTGCCAGCAGCCCATCTCTGGCCATGAGCTCTGGAAACACCATATATTTT
TRBD1 TRBJ2-5 TRBV5-1 few CASSGTGTGETQYF TGCGCCAGCAGCGGAACCGGGACAGGAGAGACCCAGTACTTC
NA TRBJ2-7 TRBV6-6 few CASSYSREQYF TGTGCCAGCAGTTACTCGAGGGAGCAGTACTTC
NA TRBJ2-2 TRBV9 NA CASSVVPGSASNTGELFF TGTGCCAGCAGCGTAGTTCCGGGCAGCGCATCGAACACCGGGGAGCTGTTTTTT